A single sample gave rise to the 6 T cell receptor beta chains below, sequenced in a study of T cell responses to AZD1222 COVID-19 vaccine. TCRdb keeps only in-frame clones here, not all; method: immunoSEQ multiplex PCR. Among approximately 90,000 clones, roughly 89% were seen once, and the ten largest hold 3.7%. The sequencing used peripheral blood, collected on day 0 of AZD1222 vaccination. The receptors here all came from an adult in good health.

The chain couples TRBV19 to TRBJ1-2; D remains ambiguous. Germline lookup yields CDR1 LNHDA and CDR2 SQIVND (reference sequence). The CDR3 contains 12 residues. Trimming took 7 bases from V and 7 from J, leaving 13 bases between them. The CDR3 loop is CASIGGMAGYTF. The CDR3, as DNA: TGTGCCAGTATCGGAGGTATGGCTGGCTACACCTTC.

This clone has just one count. The chain carries TRBV10-1 and TRBJ1-1, with a weak D call TRBD1 (6 bases). Germline values: CDR1 WNHNN, CDR2 SYGVQD (reference sequence). With 6 bases removed from V and 5 bases from J, the gap between germline ends came to 13 bases. The CDR3 extends over 13 amino acids. CDR3 amino acids: CASSAGEATEAFF. The CDR3 bases are TGCGCCAGCAGCGCAGGGGAGGCGACTGAAGCTTTCTTT.

The V call is TRBV4-2, the J call TRBJ1-6; 8 bases map to TRBD1. The CDR3 contains 16 residues. Per germline, CDR1 LGHNA and CDR2 YNFKEQ. After removal of 0 bases from V and 8 bases from J, the junction contained 6 bases not matched to a gene. CDR3 DNA: TGTGCCAGCAGCCAAGATGAAGGACAGGGACATTCACCCCTCCACTTT. Protein sequence: CASSQDEGQGHSPLHF.

The V gene is TRBV18, the J gene TRBJ1-6; D gene uncertain. V dropped 3 bases and J dropped 9 bases, with 9 bases sitting between them. Germline values: CDR1 KGHSH, CDR2 LQKENI. The CDR3 is made up of 13 amino acids. The CDR3: CASSPDLTSPLHF. The CDR3 DNA sequence: TGTGCCAGCTCACCGGACCTGACTTCACCCCTCCACTTT.

This clone was counted once. The rearrangement uses TRBV5-6 and TRBJ1-1; 9 bases fit TRBD1. The germline V gene has CDR1 SGHDT and CDR2 YYEEEE. The CDR3 spans 16 residues. The J segment lost 1 base and the V segment lost 3 bases, leaving 7 bases of the junction unmatched. The CDR3 is CASSSGWDRENTEAFF. CDR3 bases: TGTGCCAGCAGCTCGGGCTGGGACAGGGAGAACACTGAAGCTTTCTTT.

The V call is TRBV7-2, the J call TRBJ2-5; D uncertain. Trimming shortened V by 1 base and J by 3 bases, and 6 bases separated the two germline ends. Looked up from germline, CDR1 is SGHTA and CDR2 is FQGNSA. The CDR3 is made up of 13 amino acids. The CDR3 sequence is CASSLEAEETQYF. The CDR3 nucleotides read TGTGCCAGCAGCTTAGAGGCGGAAGAGACCCAGTACTTC.